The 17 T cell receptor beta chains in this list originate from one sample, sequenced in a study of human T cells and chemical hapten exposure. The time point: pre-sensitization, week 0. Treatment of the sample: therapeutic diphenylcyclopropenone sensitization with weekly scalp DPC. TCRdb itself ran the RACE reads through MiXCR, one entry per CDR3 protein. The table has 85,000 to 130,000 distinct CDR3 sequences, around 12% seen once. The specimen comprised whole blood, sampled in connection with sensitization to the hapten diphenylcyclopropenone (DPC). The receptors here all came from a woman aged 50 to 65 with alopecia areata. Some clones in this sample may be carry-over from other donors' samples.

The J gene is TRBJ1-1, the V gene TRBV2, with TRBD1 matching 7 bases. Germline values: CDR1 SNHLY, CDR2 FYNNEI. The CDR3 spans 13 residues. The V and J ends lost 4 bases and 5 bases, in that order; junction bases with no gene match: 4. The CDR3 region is CASSGGQATEAFF. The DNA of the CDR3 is TGTGCCAGCAGTGGAGGACAGGCGACTGAAGCTTTCTTT.

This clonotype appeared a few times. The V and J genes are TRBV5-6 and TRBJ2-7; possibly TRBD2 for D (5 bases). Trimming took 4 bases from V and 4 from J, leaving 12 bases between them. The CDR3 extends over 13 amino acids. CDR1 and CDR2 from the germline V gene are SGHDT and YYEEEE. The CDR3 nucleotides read TGTGCCAGCAGCCCCGGGATGATATACGAGCAGTACTTC. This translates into CASSPGMIYEQYF. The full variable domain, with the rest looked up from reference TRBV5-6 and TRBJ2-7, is DAGVTQSPTHLIKTRGQQVTLRCSPKSGHDTVSWYQQALGQGPQFIFQYYEEEERQRGNFPDRFSGHQFPNYSSELNVNALLLGDSALYLCASSPGMIYEQYFGPGTRLTVT.

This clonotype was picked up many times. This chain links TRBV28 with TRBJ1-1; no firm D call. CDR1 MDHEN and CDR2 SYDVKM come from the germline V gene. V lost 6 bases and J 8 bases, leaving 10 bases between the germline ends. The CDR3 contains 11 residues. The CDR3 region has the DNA TGTGCCAGCAGGGATCGGATGGAAGCTTTCTTT. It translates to CASRDRMEAFF.

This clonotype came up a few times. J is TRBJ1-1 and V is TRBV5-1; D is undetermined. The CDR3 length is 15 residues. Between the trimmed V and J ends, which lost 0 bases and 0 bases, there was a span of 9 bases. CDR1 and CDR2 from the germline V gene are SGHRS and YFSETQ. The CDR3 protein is CASSLVGSLNTEAFF. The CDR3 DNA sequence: TGCGCCAGCAGCTTGGTCGGCAGTCTGAACACTGAAGCTTTCTTT.

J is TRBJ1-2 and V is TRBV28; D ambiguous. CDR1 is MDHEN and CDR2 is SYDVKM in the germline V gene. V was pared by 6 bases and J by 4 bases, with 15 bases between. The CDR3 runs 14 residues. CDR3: CASRLTDGFYGYTF. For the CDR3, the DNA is TGTGCCAGCAGATTAACGGACGGATTCTATGGCTACACCTTC.

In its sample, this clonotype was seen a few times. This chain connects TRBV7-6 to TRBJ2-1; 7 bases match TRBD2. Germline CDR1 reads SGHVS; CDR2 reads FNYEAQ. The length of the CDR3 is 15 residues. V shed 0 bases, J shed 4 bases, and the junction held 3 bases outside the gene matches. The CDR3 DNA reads TGTGCCAGCAGCTTAGCGGCTAGCGGATACAATGAGCAGTTCTTC. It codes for CASSLAASGYNEQFF.

The CDR3 here is CASSVRGRSYSNQPQHF. CDR3 bases: TGTGCCAGCAGCGTCAGGGGGCGATCTTATAGCAATCAGCCCCAGCATTTT. This chain links TRBV5-6 with TRBJ1-5; 8 nucleotides align to TRBD1. After removal of 4 bases from V and 0 bases from J, the junction contained 9 bases not matched to a gene. Germline CDR1 is SGHDT and CDR2 is YYEEEE. The CDR3 has 17 residues.

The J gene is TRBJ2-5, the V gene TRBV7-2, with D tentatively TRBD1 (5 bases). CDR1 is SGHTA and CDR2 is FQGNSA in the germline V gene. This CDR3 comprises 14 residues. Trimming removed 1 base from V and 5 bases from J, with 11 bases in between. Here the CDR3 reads CASSLVQGTETQYF. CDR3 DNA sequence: TGTGCCAGCAGCTTAGTTCAGGGCACGGAGACCCAGTACTTC. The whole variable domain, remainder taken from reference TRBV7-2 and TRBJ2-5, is GAGVSQSPSNKVTEKGKDVELRCDPISGHTALYWYRQSLGQGLEFLIYFQGNSAPDKSGLPSDRFSAERTGGSVSTLTIQRTQQEDSAVYLCASSLVQGTETQYFGPGTRLLVL.

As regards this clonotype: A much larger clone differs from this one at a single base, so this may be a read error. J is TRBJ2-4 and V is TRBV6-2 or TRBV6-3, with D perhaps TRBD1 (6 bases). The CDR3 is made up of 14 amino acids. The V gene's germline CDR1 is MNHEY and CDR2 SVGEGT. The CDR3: CASSRSTGQNIQNF. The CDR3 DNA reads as TGTGCCAGCAGCCGATCGACAGGACAAAACATTCAGAACTTC.

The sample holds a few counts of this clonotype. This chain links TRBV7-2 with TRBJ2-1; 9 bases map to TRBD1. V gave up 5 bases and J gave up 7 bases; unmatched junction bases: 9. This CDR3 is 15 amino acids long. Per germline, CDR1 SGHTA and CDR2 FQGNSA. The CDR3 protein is CASSRPGQGFNEQFF. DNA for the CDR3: TGTGCCAGCAGCCGCCCGGGACAGGGTTTTAATGAGCAGTTCTTC.

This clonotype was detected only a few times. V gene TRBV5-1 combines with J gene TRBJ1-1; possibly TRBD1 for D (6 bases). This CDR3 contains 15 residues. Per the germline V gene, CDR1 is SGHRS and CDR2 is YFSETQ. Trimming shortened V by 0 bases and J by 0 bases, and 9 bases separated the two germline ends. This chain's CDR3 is CASSLVPGVNTEAFF. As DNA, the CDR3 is TGCGCCAGCAGCTTGGTCCCAGGGGTGAACACTGAAGCTTTCTTT.

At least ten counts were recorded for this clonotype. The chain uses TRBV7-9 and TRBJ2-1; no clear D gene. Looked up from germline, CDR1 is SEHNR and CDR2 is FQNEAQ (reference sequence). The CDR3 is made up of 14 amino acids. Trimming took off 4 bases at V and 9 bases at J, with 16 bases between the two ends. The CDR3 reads CASSSSNNRAEQFF. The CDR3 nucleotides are TGTGCCAGCAGCTCCTCGAACAACCGGGCTGAGCAGTTCTTC.

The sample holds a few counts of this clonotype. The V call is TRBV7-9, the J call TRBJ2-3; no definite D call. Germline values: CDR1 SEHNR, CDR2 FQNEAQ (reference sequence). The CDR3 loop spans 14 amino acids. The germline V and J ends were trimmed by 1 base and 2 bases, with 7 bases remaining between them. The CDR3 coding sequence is TGTGCCAGCAGCTTAGTTTCGGACACAGATACGCAGTATTTT. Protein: CASSLVSDTDTQYF.

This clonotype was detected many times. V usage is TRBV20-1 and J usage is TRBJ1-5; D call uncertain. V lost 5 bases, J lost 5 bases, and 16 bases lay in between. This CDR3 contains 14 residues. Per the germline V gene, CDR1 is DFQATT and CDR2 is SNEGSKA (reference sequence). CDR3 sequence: CSAYLPVTDQPQHF. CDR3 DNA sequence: TGCAGTGCTTACCTACCGGTCACGGATCAGCCCCAGCATTTT.

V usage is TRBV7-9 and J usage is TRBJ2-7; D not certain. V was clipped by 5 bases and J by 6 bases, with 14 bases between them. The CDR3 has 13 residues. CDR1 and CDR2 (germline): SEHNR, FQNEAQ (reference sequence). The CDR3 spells CASSPTLSIEQYF. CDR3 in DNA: TGTGCCAGCAGCCCCACTCTATCCATCGAGCAGTACTTC. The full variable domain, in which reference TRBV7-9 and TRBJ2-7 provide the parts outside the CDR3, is DTGVSQNPRHKITKRGQNVTFRCDPISEHNRLYWYRQTLGQGPEFLTYFQNEAQLEKSRLLSDRFSAERPKGSFSTLEIQRTEQGDSAMYLCASSPTLSIEQYFGPGTRLTVT.

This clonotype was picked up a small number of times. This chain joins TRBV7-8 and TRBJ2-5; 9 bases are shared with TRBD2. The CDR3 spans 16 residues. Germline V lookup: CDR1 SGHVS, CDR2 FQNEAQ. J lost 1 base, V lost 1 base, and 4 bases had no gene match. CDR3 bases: TGTGCCAGCAGCTTAGGTCCTAGCGGGGTCCAAGAGACCCAGTACTTC. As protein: CASSLGPSGVQETQYF.

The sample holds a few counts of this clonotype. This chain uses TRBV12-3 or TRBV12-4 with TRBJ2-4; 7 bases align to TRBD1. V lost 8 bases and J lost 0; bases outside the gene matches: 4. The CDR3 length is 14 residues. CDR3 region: CASGTDIAKNIQYF. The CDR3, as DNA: TGTGCCAGCGGGACAGATATAGCCAAAAACATTCAGTACTTC.